This T cell receptor (beta chain) was sequenced for a study of shared clonotypes between healthy human individuals. Background on the study: Researchers assigned three CD4 naive, three CD4 memory, two CD8 naive and one CD8 memory plate to each donor.

In the case of this clone: Other DNA sequences from this sample encode an identical CDR3 as well.

The study separated CD4+ cells into CD45RA+ naive and CD45RA-negative memory subsets. The deep-level immunoSEQ assay was used. Replicate sorted-subset PCRs were loaded with approximately 200 ng DNA, approximately 31,000 T cell genomes. TCRdb keeps only in-frame clones here, not all; method: immunoSEQ multiplex PCR. Among roughly 2.5 million clones listed, approximately 90% were seen once. The TCR comes from a man between 18 and 35 years old in good health. Specimen: naive CD4+ T cells sorted from blood. Regarding subset: CD45RA+ positively selected.

The CDR3 is CASSFRTGVYEQYF. CDR3 DNA sequence: TGTGCCAGCAGCTTCAGGACAGGGGTCTACGAGCAGTACTTC. The chain combines TRBV5-8 with TRBJ2-7, with TRBD1 identical over 9 bases. J lost 3 bases, V lost 2 bases, and 3 bases had no gene match. The CDR3 loop spans 14 amino acids. Germline CDR1 SGHTS, CDR2 YDEGEE.